The rows below give T cell receptor beta chains drawn from one sample of a study of control samples from healthy donors and cancer patients. Sequencing used immunoSEQ multiplex PCR; TCRdb keeps in-frame clones, though not all of them. This sample has about 150,000 clones, with 80% to 95% found just once. Sequencing was performed on blood. These receptors were collected from a man between 18 and 35 years old in good health. Both conserved end residues are part of each CDR3. D genes are given only for firm matches. Clone sizes are given selectively: once, few, many, or a class where the clone is expanded.

j_gene: TRBJ2-7; abundance: .; v_gene: TRBV13; d_gene: .; CDR3aa: CASSPNMGEHEQYF; CDR3nt: TGTGCCAGCAGCCCAAACATGGGGGAGCACGAGCAGTACTTC
j_gene: TRBJ2-2; abundance: .; v_gene: TRBV5-1; d_gene: TRBD1; CDR3aa: CASSYSPTGVNTGELFF; CDR3nt: TGCGCCAGCAGCTATTCTCCTACAGGGGTCAACACCGGGGAGCTGTTTTTT
j_gene: TRBJ2-3; abundance: .; v_gene: TRBV7-9; d_gene: TRBD1; CDR3aa: CASSRLDGQADTQYF; CDR3nt: TGTGCCAGCAGCCGACTCGACGGACAGGCAGATACGCAGTATTTT
j_gene: TRBJ1-2; abundance: .; v_gene: TRBV3-1/TRBV3-2; d_gene: .; CDR3aa: CASSQDGGVGGYTF; CDR3nt: TGTGCCAGCAGCCAAGACGGGGGAGTGGGTGGCTACACCTTC
j_gene: TRBJ1-3; abundance: .; v_gene: TRBV30; d_gene: .; CDR3aa: CAWSVGGLSGNTIYF; CDR3nt: TGTGCCTGGAGTGTCGGCGGCCTCTCTGGAAACACCATATATTTT
j_gene: TRBJ2-3; abundance: once; v_gene: TRBV24-1; d_gene: TRBD2; CDR3aa: CATSDFPPRGSGRAVGTDTQYF; CDR3nt: TGTGCCACCAGTGATTTCCCCCCCCGGGGGAGCGGGAGGGCCGTCGGCACAGATACGCAGTATTTT
j_gene: TRBJ1-6; abundance: .; v_gene: TRBV7-8; d_gene: .; CDR3aa: CASSLDLGFMRSPLHF; CDR3nt: TGTGCCAGCAGCTTAGACCTGGGGTTTATGCGTTCACCCCTCCACTTT
j_gene: TRBJ2-1; abundance: .; v_gene: TRBV7-9; d_gene: .; CDR3aa: CASSSSLGGDEQFF; CDR3nt: TGTGCCAGCAGCTCCTCGTTGGGAGGCGATGAGCAGTTCTTC
j_gene: TRBJ1-4; abundance: .; v_gene: TRBV6-1; d_gene: .; CDR3aa: CASSDVGFAANEKLFF; CDR3nt: TGTGCCAGCAGTGATGTGGGTTTCGCGGCTAATGAAAAACTGTTTTTT
j_gene: TRBJ1-6; abundance: few; v_gene: TRBV4-1; d_gene: .; CDR3aa: CASSQVAGNSPLHF; CDR3nt: TGCGCCAGCAGCCAAGTGGCAGGGAATTCACCCCTCCACTTT
j_gene: TRBJ2-2; abundance: .; v_gene: TRBV10-3; d_gene: TRBD2; CDR3aa: CAIALAGDSTGELFF; CDR3nt: TGTGCCATCGCCCTAGCGGGAGATAGTACCGGGGAGCTGTTTTTT
j_gene: TRBJ2-1; abundance: .; v_gene: TRBV19; d_gene: .; CDR3aa: CASSEGSSYNEQFF; CDR3nt: TGTGCCAGTAGCGAGGGGAGCTCCTACAATGAGCAGTTCTTC
j_gene: TRBJ2-7; abundance: .; v_gene: TRBV15; d_gene: .; CDR3aa: CATSKSDRDRSYEQYF; CDR3nt: TGTGCCACCAGCAAATCGGACCGGGACCGTTCCTACGAGCAGTACTTC
j_gene: TRBJ1-2; abundance: .; v_gene: TRBV6-1; d_gene: TRBD1; CDR3aa: CASSEPTRGSYGYTF; CDR3nt: TGTGCCAGCAGTGAACCGACCAGGGGGTCCTATGGCTACACCTTC
j_gene: TRBJ2-1; abundance: few; v_gene: TRBV28; d_gene: TRBD1; CDR3aa: CASAPDRVGHEQFF; CDR3nt: TGTGCCAGCGCCCCGGACAGGGTTGGCCATGAGCAGTTCTTC
j_gene: TRBJ1-1; abundance: once; v_gene: TRBV6-5; d_gene: .; CDR3aa: CASRQVSHTEAFF; CDR3nt: TGTGCCAGCAGACAGGTATCGCACACTGAAGCTTTCTTT